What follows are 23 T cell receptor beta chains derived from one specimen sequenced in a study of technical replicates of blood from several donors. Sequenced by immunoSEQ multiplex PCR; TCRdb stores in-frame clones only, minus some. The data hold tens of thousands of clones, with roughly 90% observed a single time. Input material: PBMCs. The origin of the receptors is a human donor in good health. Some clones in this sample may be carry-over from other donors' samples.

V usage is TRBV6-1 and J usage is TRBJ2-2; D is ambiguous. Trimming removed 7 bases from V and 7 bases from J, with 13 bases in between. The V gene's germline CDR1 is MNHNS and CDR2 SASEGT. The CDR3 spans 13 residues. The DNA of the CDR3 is TGTGCCAGCAAACTACCCGGTGTCGGGGAGCTGTTTTTT. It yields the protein CASKLPGVGELFF.

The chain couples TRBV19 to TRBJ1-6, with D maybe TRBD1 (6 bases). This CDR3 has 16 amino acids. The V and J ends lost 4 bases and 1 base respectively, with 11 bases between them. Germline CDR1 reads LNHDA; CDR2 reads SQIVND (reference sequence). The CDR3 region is CASSKGGQSYNSPLHF. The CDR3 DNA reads TGTGCCAGTAGTAAGGGGGGGCAGTCCTATAATTCACCCCTCCACTTT.

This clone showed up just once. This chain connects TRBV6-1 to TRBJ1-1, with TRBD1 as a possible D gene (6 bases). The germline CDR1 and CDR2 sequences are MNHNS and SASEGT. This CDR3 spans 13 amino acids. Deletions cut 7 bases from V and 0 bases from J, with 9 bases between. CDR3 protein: CASNQGLNTEAFF. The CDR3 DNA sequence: TGTGCCAGCAACCAGGGGCTGAACACTGAAGCTTTCTTT.

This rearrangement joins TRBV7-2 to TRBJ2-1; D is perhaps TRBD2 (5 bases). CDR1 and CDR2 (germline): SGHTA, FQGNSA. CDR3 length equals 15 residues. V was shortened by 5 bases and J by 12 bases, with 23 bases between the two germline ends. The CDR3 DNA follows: TGTGCCAGCAGCGCGGATCCGGCCCGGGGAGTGTGGCAGTTCTTC. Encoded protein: CASSADPARGVWQFF. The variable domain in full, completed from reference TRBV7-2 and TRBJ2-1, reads GAGVSQSPSNKVTEKGKDVELRCDPISGHTALYWYRQSLGQGLEFLIYFQGNSAPDKSGLPSDRFSAERTGGSVSTLTIQRTQQEDSAVYLCASSADPARGVWQFFGPGTRLTVL.

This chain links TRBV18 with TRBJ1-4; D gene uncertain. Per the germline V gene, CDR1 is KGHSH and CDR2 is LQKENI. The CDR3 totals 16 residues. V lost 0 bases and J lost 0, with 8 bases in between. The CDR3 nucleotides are TGTGCCAGCTCACCACCCAACTTGTCAACTAATGAAAAACTGTTTTTT. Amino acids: CASSPPNLSTNEKLFF.

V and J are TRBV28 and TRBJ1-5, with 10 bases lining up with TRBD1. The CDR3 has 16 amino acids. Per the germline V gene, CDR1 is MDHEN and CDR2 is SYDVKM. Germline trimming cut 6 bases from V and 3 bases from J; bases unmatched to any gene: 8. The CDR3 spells CASSSTDRGNNQPQHF. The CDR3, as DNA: TGTGCCAGCAGCTCCACGGACAGGGGGAACAATCAGCCCCAGCATTTT.

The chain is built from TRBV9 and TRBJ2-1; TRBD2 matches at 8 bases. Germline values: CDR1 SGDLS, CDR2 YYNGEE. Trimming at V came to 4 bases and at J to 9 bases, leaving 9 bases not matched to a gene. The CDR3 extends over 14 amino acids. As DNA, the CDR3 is TGTGCCAGCAGCAGAGCGGGCGGGGGGCTTGAGCAGTTCTTC. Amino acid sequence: CASSRAGGGLEQFF.

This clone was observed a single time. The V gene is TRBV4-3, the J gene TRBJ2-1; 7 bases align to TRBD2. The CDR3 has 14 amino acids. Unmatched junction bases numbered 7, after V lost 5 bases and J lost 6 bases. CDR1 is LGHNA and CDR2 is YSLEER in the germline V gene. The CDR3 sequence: CASSERGGSNEQFF. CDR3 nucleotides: TGCGCCAGCAGCGAGCGGGGCGGGTCCAATGAGCAGTTCTTC.

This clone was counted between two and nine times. CDR3 residues: CASSNRGLGEQYF. CDR3 nucleotide sequence: TGTGCCAGCAGCAATCGGGGTTTGGGGGAGCAGTACTTC. The V call is TRBV11-1, the J call TRBJ2-7; possibly TRBD2 for D (5 bases). Germline CDR1 reads SGHAT; CDR2 reads FQDESV (reference sequence). CDR3 size: 13 residues. The V gene lost 5 bases and the J gene lost 7 bases, with 15 bases spanning the gap.

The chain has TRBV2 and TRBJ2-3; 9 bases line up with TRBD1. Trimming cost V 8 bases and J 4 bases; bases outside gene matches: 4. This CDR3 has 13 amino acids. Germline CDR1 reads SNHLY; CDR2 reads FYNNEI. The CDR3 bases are TGTGCCAGCCGAGGACAGGGGCCAGATACGCAGTATTTT. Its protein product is CASRGQGPDTQYF.

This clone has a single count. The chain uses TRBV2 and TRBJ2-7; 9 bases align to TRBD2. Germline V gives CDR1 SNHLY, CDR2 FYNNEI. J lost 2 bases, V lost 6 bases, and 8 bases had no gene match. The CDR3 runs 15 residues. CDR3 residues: CASRVSGSVTYEQYF. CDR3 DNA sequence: TGTGCCAGCAGGGTTAGCGGGAGTGTCACCTACGAGCAGTACTTC.

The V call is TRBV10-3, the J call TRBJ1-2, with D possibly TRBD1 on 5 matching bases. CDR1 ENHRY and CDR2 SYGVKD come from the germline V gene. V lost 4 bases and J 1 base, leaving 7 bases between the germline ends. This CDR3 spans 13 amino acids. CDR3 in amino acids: CAISADINYGYTF. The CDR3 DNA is TGTGCCATCAGTGCGGACATTAACTATGGCTACACCTTC.

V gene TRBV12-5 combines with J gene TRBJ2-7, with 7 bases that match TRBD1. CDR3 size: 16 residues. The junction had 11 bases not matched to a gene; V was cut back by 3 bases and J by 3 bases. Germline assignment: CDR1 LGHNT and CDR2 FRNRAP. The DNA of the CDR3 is TGTGCTAGTGGTTTCTCGACAGGGAATCTCCTCTACGAGCAGTACTTC. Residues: CASGFSTGNLLYEQYF.

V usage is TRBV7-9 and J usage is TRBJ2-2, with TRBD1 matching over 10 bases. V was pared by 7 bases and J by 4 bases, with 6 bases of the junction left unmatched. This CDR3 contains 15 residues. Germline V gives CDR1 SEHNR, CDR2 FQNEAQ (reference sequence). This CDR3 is CASTLRDRGTGELFF. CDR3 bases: TGTGCCAGCACCCTCCGGGACAGGGGCACCGGGGAGCTGTTTTTT.

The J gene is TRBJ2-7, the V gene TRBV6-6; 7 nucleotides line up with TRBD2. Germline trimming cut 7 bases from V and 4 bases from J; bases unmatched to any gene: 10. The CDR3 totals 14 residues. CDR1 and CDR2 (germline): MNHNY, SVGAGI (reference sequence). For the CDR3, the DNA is TGTGCCAGCACCCTGGGAGGGGTAAAGTACGAGCAGTACTTC. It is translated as CASTLGGVKYEQYF.

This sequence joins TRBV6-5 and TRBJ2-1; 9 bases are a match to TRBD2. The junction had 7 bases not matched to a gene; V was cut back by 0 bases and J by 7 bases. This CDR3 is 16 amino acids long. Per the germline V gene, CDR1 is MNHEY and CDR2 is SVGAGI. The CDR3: CASSYSMLAGLNEQFF. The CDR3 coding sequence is TGTGCCAGCAGTTACTCAATGCTAGCGGGGTTAAATGAGCAGTTCTTC.

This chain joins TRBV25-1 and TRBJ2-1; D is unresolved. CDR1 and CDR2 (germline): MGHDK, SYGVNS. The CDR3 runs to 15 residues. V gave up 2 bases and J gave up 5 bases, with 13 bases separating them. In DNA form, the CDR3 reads TGTGCCAGCAGTGAAACCCGTCGTGGCAACAATGAGCAGTTCTTC. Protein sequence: CASSETRRGNNEQFF. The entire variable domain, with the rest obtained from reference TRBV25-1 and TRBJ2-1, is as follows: EADIYQTPRYLVIGTGKKITLECSQTMGHDKMYWYQQDPGMELHLIHYSYGVNSTEKGDLSSESTVSRIRTEHFPLTLESARPSHTSQYLCASSETRRGNNEQFFGPGTRLTVL.

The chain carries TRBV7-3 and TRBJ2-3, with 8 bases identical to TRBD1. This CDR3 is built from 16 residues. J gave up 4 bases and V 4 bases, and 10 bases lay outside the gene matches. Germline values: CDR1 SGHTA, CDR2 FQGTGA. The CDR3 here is CASSSQGAGMADTQYF. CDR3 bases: TGTGCCAGCAGCTCCCAGGGGGCAGGGATGGCAGATACGCAGTATTTT. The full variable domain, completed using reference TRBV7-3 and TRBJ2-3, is GAGVSQTPSNKVTEKGKYVELRCDPISGHTALYWYRQSLGQGPEFLIYFQGTGAADDSGLPNDRFFAVRPEGSVSTLKIQRTERGDSAVYLCASSSQGAGMADTQYFGPGTRLTVL.

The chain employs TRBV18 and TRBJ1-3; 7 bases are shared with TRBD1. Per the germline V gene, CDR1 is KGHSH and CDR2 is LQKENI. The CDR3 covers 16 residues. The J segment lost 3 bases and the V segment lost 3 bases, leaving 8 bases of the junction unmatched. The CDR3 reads CASSPGRQGRGNTIYF. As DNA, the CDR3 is TGTGCCAGCTCACCCGGGCGACAGGGCCGTGGAAACACCATATATTTT.

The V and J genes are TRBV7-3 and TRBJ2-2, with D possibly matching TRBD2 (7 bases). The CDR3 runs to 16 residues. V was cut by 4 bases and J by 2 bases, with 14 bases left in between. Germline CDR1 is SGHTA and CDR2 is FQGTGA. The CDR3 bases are TGTGCCAGCAGCTCAGTGGGGGGGCGAAACACCGGGGAGCTGTTTTTT. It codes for CASSSVGGRNTGELFF.

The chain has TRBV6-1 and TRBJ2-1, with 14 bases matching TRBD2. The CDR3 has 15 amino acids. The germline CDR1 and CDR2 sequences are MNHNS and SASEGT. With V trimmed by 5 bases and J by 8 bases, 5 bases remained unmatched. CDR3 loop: CASSSGTSGGYEQFF. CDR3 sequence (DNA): TGTGCCAGCAGTTCCGGGACTAGCGGGGGCTATGAGCAGTTCTTC.

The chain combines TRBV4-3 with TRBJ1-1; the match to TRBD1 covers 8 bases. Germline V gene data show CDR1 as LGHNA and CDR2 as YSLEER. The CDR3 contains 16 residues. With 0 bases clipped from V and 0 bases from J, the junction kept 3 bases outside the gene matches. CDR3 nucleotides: TGCGCCAGCAGCCAAGATTTGGGACAGGTGAACACTGAAGCTTTCTTT. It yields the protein CASSQDLGQVNTEAFF.

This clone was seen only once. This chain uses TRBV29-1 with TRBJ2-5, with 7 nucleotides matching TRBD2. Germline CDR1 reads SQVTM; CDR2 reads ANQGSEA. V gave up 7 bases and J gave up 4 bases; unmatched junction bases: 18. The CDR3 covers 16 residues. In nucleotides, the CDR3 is TGCAGCGCCGGGGGGAAGGTGAGCCCCGTAGGAGAGACCCAGTACTTC. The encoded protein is CSAGGKVSPVGETQYF.